The present T cell receptor beta chain was sequenced within a study of regulatory T cells in long-lasting Graves disease. Study results and caveats: Shared public clonotypes totalled about 2,700 in persistent patients, compared with around 930 in new patients.

Described time point: newly diagnosed GD, antithyroid drugs for less than 3 months. Generation of the TCR library employed RNA extracted from PBMCs. Note on this clonotype: Its target is unknown.

Both iRepertoire HTBI primers and Arm-PCR of CDR3 regions were used to build the TCR beta libraries. TCRdb called the multiplex PCR reads again in MiXCR, with one record for every CDR3 protein. The sample carries 350,000 to 500,000 distinct CDR3 sequences, 14% recorded once. Germline V CDR1 and CDR2: LGHDT, YNNKEL (reference sequence). Trimming pared 3 bases from V and 5 bases from J, leaving 16 bases between. This CDR3 region has 15 residues. This sample was also put to use in a study of T cells in Graves' hyperthyroidism and ophthalmopathy. That source adds: The TCR CDR3 first-round RT-PCR relied on the HTBI primer set. Clonotypes that were expanded in thyroid above 0.001 mostly appeared in blood too. Prediction of ophthalmopathy progression came a median 6.5 months pre-onset.

This specimen consisted of peripheral blood mononuclear cells (PBMCs), obtained at new diagnosis, from a patient treated with antithyroid drugs. The TCR sequence derives from a woman aged 50 to 65 with Graves disease. The chain links TRBV3-1 to TRBJ2-5, with D unclear. The CDR3, as DNA: TGTGCCAGCAGCCACAGACCAACGGGCTCGGAGACCCAGTACTTC. As protein: CASSHRPTGSETQYF.